Below are 8 T cell receptor beta chains sequenced from a single sample in a study of PD-1 blockade in classical Hodgkin lymphoma. The protocol was immunoSEQ multiplex PCR, while the TCRdb copy is restricted to in-frame clones and leaves out a portion. This sample has 24,000 or so clones; more than 60% occur once, and the top ten carry about 8%. In every patient, relapse followed autologous stem cell transplantation, while exposure to brentuximab vedotin differed. Sample: peripheral blood mononuclear cells (PBMCs), taken before the second cycle of nivolumab. All receptors derive from a human donor with classical Hodgkin lymphoma.

The V gene is TRBV6-1, the J gene TRBJ1-4; unclear D gene. Trimming removed 3 bases at V and 8 bases at J, with 10 bases between. The germline V gene encodes CDR1 MNHNS and CDR2 SASEGT. This CDR3 has 13 amino acids. Written as DNA, the CDR3 is TGTGCCAGCAGTGACAGGTTAGGGGAAAAACTGTTTTTT. Translation gives CASSDRLGEKLFF.

The V and J genes are TRBV7-3 and TRBJ2-1, with 9 bases that match TRBD2. From germline, CDR1 is SGHTA and CDR2 FQGTGA. The CDR3 consists of 14 residues. Trimming took 6 bases from V and 8 from J; bases not matched to a gene: 8. This chain's CDR3 is CASSTGLATDEQFF. DNA for the CDR3: TGTGCCAGCAGTACCGGACTAGCGACTGATGAGCAGTTCTTC.

This clone has just a few counts. CDR3 nucleotide sequence: TGTGCCAGCAGCTTAATGTGGGACCCCTACGAGCAGTACTTC. This translates into CASSLMWDPYEQYF. This chain uses TRBV5-4 with TRBJ2-7; possibly TRBD1 or TRBD2 for D (5 bases each). V lost 2 bases, J lost 2 bases, and 11 bases lay in between. The length of the CDR3 is 14 residues. The germline V gene encodes CDR1 SGHNT and CDR2 YYREEE (reference sequence).

This clone was detected only a few times. This chain links TRBV11-3 with TRBJ2-2, with TRBD2 identical over 7 bases. The V segment lost 5 bases and the J segment 4 bases; nucleotides outside the gene matches: 7. The CDR3 extends over 15 amino acids. Germline CDR1 and CDR2: SGHNT and YENEEA. The CDR3 DNA follows: TGTGCCAGCAGCCCCGCGGTAGCGGGCACCGGGGAGCTGTTTTTT. This translates into CASSPAVAGTGELFF.

The chain carries TRBV29-1 and TRBJ2-5; D is possibly TRBD2 (5 bases). Deletions cut 6 bases from V and 5 bases from J, with 19 bases between. There are 14 residues in the CDR3. CDR1 is SQVTM, CDR2 ANQGSEA, per germline. In nucleotides, the CDR3 is TGCAGCGTCAGCGGCAGGCCCGTCCCGGAGACCCAGTACTTC. It is translated as CSVSGRPVPETQYF.

This clone was seen more than once but under ten times. This chain links TRBV6-1 with TRBJ2-7; D may be TRBD2 (6 bases). This CDR3 comprises 13 residues. Trimming shortened V by 4 bases and J by 3 bases, and 10 bases separated the two germline ends. The germline CDR1 and CDR2 sequences are MNHNS and SASEGT. The CDR3 nucleotides read TGTGCCAGCAGTGTTCCGGGAGACTACGAGCAGTACTTC. Translated, it gives CASSVPGDYEQYF.

This clone showed up just a few times. CDR3 coding DNA: TGTGCCAGCAGCTTAGGACTAGCGGGAGGGCCGATACCCTACGAGCAGTACTTC. Its translation: CASSLGLAGGPIPYEQYF. The gene calls are TRBV7-8 and TRBJ2-7; TRBD2 agrees at 14 bases. Germline V gene lookup returns CDR1 SGHVS and CDR2 FQNEAQ. The CDR3 is 18 amino acids. V gave up 1 base and J gave up 2 bases; unmatched junction bases: 7.

V and J are TRBV5-1 and TRBJ1-1; D perhaps matches TRBD1 (5 bases). This CDR3 has 14 residues. The V gene lost 0 bases and the J gene lost 4 bases, with 10 bases spanning the gap. Germline CDR1 is SGHRS and CDR2 is YFSETQ. This CDR3 is CASSLGQGGTEAFF. In DNA form, the CDR3 reads TGCGCCAGCAGCTTGGGCCAGGGTGGCACTGAAGCTTTCTTT.